The 4 T cell receptor beta chains below were found in one sample sequenced in a study of T cell changes during pregnancy in multiple sclerosis. The repertoire was sequenced with immunoSEQ multiplex PCR; TCRdb's copy has only in-frame clones and lacks some. The data contain approximately 74,000 clones, 88% of them singletons. Sequenced material: peripheral blood, taken before pregnancy. The receptors shown here come from a female donor with multiple sclerosis, enrolled in a pregnancy study.

V and J are TRBV4-2 and TRBJ2-5; 8 bases agree with TRBD2. The CDR3 is made up of 17 amino acids. From germline, CDR1 is LGHNA and CDR2 YNFKEQ. J was trimmed by 5 bases and V by 4 bases; bases with no gene match: 15. The CDR3 protein is CASSLASGTSMVETQYF. For the CDR3, the DNA is TGTGCCAGCAGCCTTGCCTCCGGGACTAGTATGGTGGAGACCCAGTACTTC.

J is TRBJ1-6 and V is TRBV7-9; D unclear. Germline values: CDR1 SEHNR, CDR2 FQNEAQ (reference sequence). The CDR3 length is 14 residues. The V and J ends lost 7 bases and 5 bases respectively, with 12 bases between them. CDR3: CASNIDTDNSPLHF. CDR3 DNA sequence: TGTGCCAGCAACATTGACACAGATAATTCACCCCTCCACTTT.

The table lists this clone with a count of one. The rearrangement links TRBV7-9 to TRBJ1-4; a possible D gene is TRBD1 (6 bases). Trimming cost V 1 base and J 0 bases, with 15 bases left between them. The CDR3 loop spans 18 amino acids. CDR1 SEHNR and CDR2 FQNEAQ come from the germline V gene (reference sequence). CDR3 in DNA: TGTGCCAGCAGCTTAGGGGTGGGGGGGCCTGCAACTAATGAAAAACTGTTTTTT. As protein: CASSLGVGGPATNEKLFF. Full variable domain (rest looked up from reference TRBV7-9 and TRBJ1-4): DTGVSQNPRHKITKRGQNVTFRCDPISEHNRLYWYRQTLGQGPEFLTYFQNEAQLEKSRLLSDRFSAERPKGSFSTLEIQRTEQGDSAMYLCASSLGVGGPATNEKLFFGSGTQLSVL.

The V gene is TRBV7-6, the J gene TRBJ2-7; TRBD2 might be the D (5 bases). V gave up 0 bases and J gave up 0 bases, with 9 bases separating them. This CDR3 is built from 15 residues. CDR1 and CDR2 from the germline V gene are SGHVS and FNYEAQ. The CDR3 sequence: CASSLALRDSYEQYF. In nucleotides, the CDR3 is TGTGCCAGCAGCTTAGCGCTTCGGGACTCCTACGAGCAGTACTTC.